This TCR beta chain emerged from a study of shared clonotypes between healthy human individuals. In germline, CDR1 is SGHAT, CDR2 FQNNGV. The CDR3 contains 12 residues. V was pared by 5 bases and J by 2 bases, with 5 bases between. The data were produced by immunoSEQ multiplex PCR, yet TCRdb's version contains in-frame clones alone and is incomplete. Altogether a few million clones are present, 85% to 95% being singletons, with the ten largest covering about 0.13%. This chain links TRBV11-2 with TRBJ2-3; D is undetermined. Source material: naive CD4+ T cells sorted from blood. This sample's subset: CD45RA+ positively selected. The receptor was derived from a man aged 18-30 years in good health. The CDR3 protein is CASSQNTDTQYF. CDR3 bases: TGTGCCAGCAGCCAAAACACAGATACGCAGTATTTT.